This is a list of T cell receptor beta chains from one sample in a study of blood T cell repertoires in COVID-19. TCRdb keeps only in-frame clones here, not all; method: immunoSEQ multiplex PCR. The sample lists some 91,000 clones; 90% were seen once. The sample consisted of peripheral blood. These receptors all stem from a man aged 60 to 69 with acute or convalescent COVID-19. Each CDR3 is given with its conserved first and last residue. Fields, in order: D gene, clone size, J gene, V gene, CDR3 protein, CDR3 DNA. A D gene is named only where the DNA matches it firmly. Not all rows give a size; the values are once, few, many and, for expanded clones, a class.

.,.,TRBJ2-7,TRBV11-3,CASSPPMRWRANSFYEQYF,TGTGCCAGCAGCCCTCCTATGCGATGGAGGGCTAACTCCTTCTACGAGCAGTACTTC
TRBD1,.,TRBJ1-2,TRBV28,CASSMPGQGAGGYGYTF,TGTGCCAGCAGTATGCCGGGACAGGGGGCCGGCGGCTATGGCTACACCTTT
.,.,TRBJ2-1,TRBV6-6,CASARRDEQFF,TGTGCCAGCGCCCGTCGGGATGAGCAGTTCTTC
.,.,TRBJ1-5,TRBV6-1,CASSGPLRQTNQPQHF,TGTGCCAGCAGTGGCCCTCTTCGACAGACTAATCAGCCCCAGCATTTT
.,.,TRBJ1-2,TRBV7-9,CASSSPPGETNYGYTF,TGTGCCAGCAGCTCGCCCCCCGGGGAGACTAACTATGGCTACACCTTC
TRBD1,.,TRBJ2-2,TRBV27,CASRAGTGNTGELFF,TGTGCCAGCAGGGCCGGGACAGGAAACACCGGGGAGCTGTTTTTT
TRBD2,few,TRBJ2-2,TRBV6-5,CASSFRLAANTGELFF,TGTGCCAGCAGTTTTAGACTAGCGGCGAACACCGGGGAGCTGTTTTTT
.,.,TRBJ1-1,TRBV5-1,CASSFQTGRNTEAFF,TGCGCCAGCAGCTTTCAAACAGGGAGGAACACTGAAGCTTTCTTT
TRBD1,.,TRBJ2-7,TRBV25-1,CASAMAGGGYEQYF,TGTGCCAGTGCCATGGCAGGGGGCGGTTACGAGCAGTACTTC
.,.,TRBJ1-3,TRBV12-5,CASGLDSSGNTIYF,TGTGCTAGTGGTTTGGACAGCTCTGGAAACACCATATATTTT
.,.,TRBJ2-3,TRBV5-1,CASSPTRGRRTDTQYF,TGCGCCAGCAGCCCGACGCGGGGGCGACGCACAGATACGCAGTATTTT
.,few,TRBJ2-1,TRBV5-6,CASSLGTRNEQFF,TGTGCCAGCAGCTTGGGAACTCGCAATGAGCAGTTCTTC
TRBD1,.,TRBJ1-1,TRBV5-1,CASSLGTGLNTEAFF,TGCGCCAGCAGCTTGGGGACAGGGTTGAACACTGAAGCTTTCTTT
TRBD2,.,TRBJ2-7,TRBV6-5,CASSAWTSVTYEQYF,TGTGCCAGCAGCGCCTGGACTAGCGTTACCTACGAGCAGTACTTC
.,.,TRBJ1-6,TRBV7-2,CASSLGEGSYNSPLHF,TGTGCCAGCAGCTTGGGGGAGGGCTCCTATAATTCACCCCTCCACTTT
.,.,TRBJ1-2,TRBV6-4,CASSDSPGGHYGYTF,TGTGCCAGCAGTGACTCTCCCGGGGGACACTATGGCTACACCTTC
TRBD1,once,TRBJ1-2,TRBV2,CASSTQGANYGYTF,TGTGCCAGCAGTACACAGGGGGCTAACTATGGCTACACCTTC
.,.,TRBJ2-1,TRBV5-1,CASSFGTLNEQFF,TGCGCCAGCAGCTTCGGGACTCTCAATGAGCAGTTCTTC
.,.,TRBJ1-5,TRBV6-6,CASSYSIPTSNQPQHF,TGTGCCAGCAGTTACTCGATCCCAACAAGTAATCAGCCCCAGCATTTT
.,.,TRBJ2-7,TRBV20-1,CSAVQGYEQYF,TGCAGTGCTGTACAGGGTTACGAGCAGTACTTC
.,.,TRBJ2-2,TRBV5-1,CASSLVQGGTGELFF,TGCGCCAGCAGCTTGGTCCAGGGAGGCACCGGGGAGCTGTTTTTT